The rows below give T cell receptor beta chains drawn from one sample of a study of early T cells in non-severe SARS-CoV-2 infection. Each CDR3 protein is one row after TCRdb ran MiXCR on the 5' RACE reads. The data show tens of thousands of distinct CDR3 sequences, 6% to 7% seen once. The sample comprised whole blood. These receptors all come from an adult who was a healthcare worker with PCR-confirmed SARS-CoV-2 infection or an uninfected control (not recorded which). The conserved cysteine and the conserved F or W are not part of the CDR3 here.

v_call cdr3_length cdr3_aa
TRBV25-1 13 ASSGGQGWTGELF
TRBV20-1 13 SARIAGQGSYGYT
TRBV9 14 ASSVGDRGGNQPQH
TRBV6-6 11 ASSYDENTEAF
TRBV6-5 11 ASTPAGADTQY
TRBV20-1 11 SASRGRGGTQY
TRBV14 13 ASSQVFGTTYEQY
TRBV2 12 ASSEGRKYTEAF
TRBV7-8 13 ASSHRQGMNTEAF
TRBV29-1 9 SVGDRVGYT
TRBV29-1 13 SVVLLLKKNTEAF
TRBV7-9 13 ASSLVGGNSYEQY
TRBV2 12 ASREAPSADTQY
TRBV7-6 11 ASSLRRRDTQY
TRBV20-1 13 SASPPQGSNYGYT
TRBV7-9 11 ASSSTPNTEAF
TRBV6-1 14 ASSEDLLRPTRQQY
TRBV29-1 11 SVSSGIPYEQY